What follows are 31 T cell receptor beta chains derived from one specimen sequenced in a study of cytomegalovirus exposure and HLA in healthy donors. Amplification used 60 Vbeta primers and 13 Jbeta primers. Method: immunoSEQ multiplex PCR; TCRdb's copy keeps in-frame clones and lacks some. The sample yields more than 85,000 clones, over 60% seen once. Sequencing was performed on PBMCs. The receptors shown here come from a male donor in good health and CMV-seropositive.

The V call is TRBV7-9, the J call TRBJ1-5; a weak D match, TRBD1 (6 bases). CDR3 length: 15 residues. Germline loops: CDR1 SEHNR, CDR2 FQNEAQ (reference sequence). Trimming removed 1 base at V and 7 bases at J, with 14 bases between. DNA of the CDR3: TGTGCCAGCAGCTTAGATGCGGGGGGCGTACAGCCCCAGCATTTT. Its translation is CASSLDAGGVQPQHF.

The V and J genes are TRBV30 and TRBJ1-2, with D possibly TRBD1 on 6 matching bases. The CDR3 covers 13 residues. Germline CDR1 is GTSNPN and CDR2 is SVGIG (reference sequence). V dropped 3 bases and J dropped 13 bases, with 21 bases sitting between them. The CDR3 is CAWRGIHTGMRTF. The CDR3 DNA reads TGTGCCTGGAGGGGAATCCACACAGGGATGCGCACCTTC.

The CDR3: CASSLRRSGNEKLFF. DNA for the CDR3: TGTGCCAGCAGTTTGAGGAGAAGTGGTAATGAAAAACTGTTTTTT. This chain joins TRBV27 and TRBJ1-4; unclear D gene. Germline V CDR1 and CDR2: MNHEY, SMNVEV (reference sequence). CDR3 length: 15 amino acids. V lost 3 bases to trimming and J lost 4 bases, with 12 bases between them.

The V and J genes are TRBV11-2 and TRBJ1-1, with TRBD1 identical over 7 bases. CDR3 length: 14 residues. V trimming: 1 base; J trimming: 1 base; junction bases outside the gene matches: 0. CDR1 and CDR2 (germline): SGHAT, FQNNGV. In nucleotides, the CDR3 is TGTGCCAGCAGCTTAGGACAGGGGAACACTGAAGCTTTCTTT. Translating gives CASSLGQGNTEAFF.

The J gene is TRBJ1-2, the V gene TRBV16; D not certain. CDR3 length equals 12 residues. CDR1 and CDR2 (germline): KGHSY, FQNENV. Deletions cut 0 bases from V and 8 bases from J, with 7 bases between. The CDR3 here is CASSQSGEGYTF. As DNA, the CDR3 is TGTGCCAGCAGCCAATCCGGGGAAGGCTACACCTTC.

This clone was seen more than once but under ten times. The chain uses TRBV7-9 and TRBJ1-5; D unclear. This CDR3 has 14 residues. The V gene lost 1 base and the J gene lost 0 bases, with 4 bases spanning the gap. Germline V gene sequence: CDR1 SEHNR, CDR2 FQNEAQ (reference sequence). CDR3 coding DNA: TGTGCCAGCAGCTTAGGAGATAGCAATCAGCCCCAGCATTTT. Its protein product is CASSLGDSNQPQHF.

The V call is TRBV2, the J call TRBJ2-7, with 8 nucleotides matching TRBD1. J was trimmed by 4 bases and V by 7 bases; bases with no gene match: 6. This CDR3 region has 13 residues. CDR1 and CDR2 from the germline V gene are SNHLY and FYNNEI. For the CDR3, the DNA is TGTGCCAGCATGGGCAGGGGGCCGTACGAGCAGTACTTC. This gives the protein CASMGRGPYEQYF.

The chain links TRBV7-6 to TRBJ2-1, with D tentatively TRBD2 (5 bases). This CDR3 has 19 residues. Trimming shortened V by 1 base and J by 0 bases, and 19 bases separated the two germline ends. Germline loops: CDR1 SGHVS, CDR2 FNYEAQ. CDR3 in amino acids: CASSLVKRVRTSSYNEQFF. Here the CDR3 DNA reads TGTGCCAGCAGCTTAGTTAAGAGGGTACGGACCAGCTCCTACAATGAGCAGTTCTTC.

The chain has TRBV19 and TRBJ2-7, with 10 nucleotides matching TRBD1. Trimming took 6 bases from V and 4 from J; bases not matched to a gene: 12. Per germline, CDR1 LNHDA and CDR2 SQIVND (reference sequence). The CDR3 has 16 residues. In DNA form, the CDR3 reads TGTGCCAGTAGCATAAAGCCGGGACAGGGGATGTACGAGCAGTACTTC. It encodes CASSIKPGQGMYEQYF.

As concerns this clone: Other nucleotide sequences from this sample produce the same CDR3. The DNA for the CDR3 is TGCGCCAGCAGCCCCAGGGGATACGAGCAGTACTTC. Protein sequence: CASSPRGYEQYF. The V and J genes are TRBV4-1 and TRBJ2-7; D may be TRBD1 (6 bases). Trimming took 4 bases from V and 4 from J, leaving 8 bases between them. Germline V gene lookup returns CDR1 MGHRA and CDR2 YSYEKL. The CDR3 contains 12 residues.

The V call is TRBV25-1, the J call TRBJ1-2; 8 bases agree with TRBD1. V was pared by 2 bases and J by 6 bases, with 5 bases of the junction left unmatched. Per germline, CDR1 MGHDK and CDR2 SYGVNS. CDR3 length: 14 residues. The CDR3 DNA reads as TGTGCCAGCAGTGAACTGACAGGGGCGCATGGCTACACCTTC. This sequence encodes CASSELTGAHGYTF.

The rearrangement uses TRBV2 and TRBJ2-5; the match to TRBD2 covers 8 bases. In germline, CDR1 is SNHLY, CDR2 FYNNEI. The ends lost 6 bases at V and 3 bases at J; junction bases unmatched: 9. This CDR3 spans 15 amino acids. The CDR3 DNA reads TGTGCCAGCAGCGCCGGCGGCGGGGGGAAAGAGACCCAGTACTTC. Its protein product is CASSAGGGGKETQYF.

Remarks on this clone: This sample also contains other DNA sequences that code for the same CDR3. V is TRBV5-1 and J is TRBJ1-1; 9 positions agree with TRBD1. Germline CDR1 reads SGHRS; CDR2 reads YFSETQ. There are 14 residues in the CDR3. The trim removed 4 bases at V and 3 bases at J, leaving 4 bases unmatched. CDR3 in DNA: TGCGCCAGCAGCCTCGGACAGGGGCACACTGAAGCTTTCTTT. Residues: CASSLGQGHTEAFF.

The chain has TRBV5-1 and TRBJ2-5; 10 bases are a match to TRBD2. Per germline, CDR1 SGHRS and CDR2 YFSETQ. The junction had 7 bases not matched to a gene; V was cut back by 0 bases and J by 2 bases. The CDR3 contains 17 residues. The chain's CDR3 is CASSLVAGGRAQETQYF. In nucleotides, the CDR3 is TGCGCCAGCAGCTTGGTAGCGGGGGGCCGGGCACAAGAGACCCAGTACTTC.

This clone was recorded only once. As DNA, the CDR3 is TGTGCCAGCAGCCCAGCAGACAGAAGGAACACTGAAGCTTTCTTT. Amino acid sequence: CASSPADRRNTEAFF. The V call is TRBV4-2, the J call TRBJ1-1, with TRBD1 as a possible D gene (5 bases). The germline CDR1 and CDR2 sequences are LGHNA and YNFKEQ. V shed 4 bases and J shed 1 base, with 13 bases lying between them. CDR3 length: 15 residues.

The chain has TRBV30 and TRBJ2-7; 14 bases fit TRBD2. J lost 7 bases, V lost 1 base, and 6 bases had no gene match. The germline V gene has CDR1 GTSNPN and CDR2 SVGIG (reference sequence). The CDR3 is 15 residues long. The DNA of the CDR3 is TGTGCCTGGAGTGATCCGGGACTAGCGGGGGTTGAGCAGTACTTC. Its translation is CAWSDPGLAGVEQYF.

This clone was observed a handful of times. The chain employs TRBV6-5 and TRBJ2-5; TRBD2 might be the D (5 bases). Germline assignment: CDR1 MNHEY and CDR2 SVGAGI. This CDR3 spans 13 amino acids. Trimming took 8 bases from V and 5 from J, leaving 15 bases between them. CDR3: CASLAPGKETQYF. The CDR3 DNA follows: TGTGCCAGCCTGGCGCCGGGGAAGGAGACCCAGTACTTC.

CDR3 amino acids: CASSPAQGAGEKLFF. Here the CDR3 DNA reads TGTGCCAGCAGCCCCGCGCAGGGGGCGGGTGAAAAACTGTTTTTT. The chain recombines TRBV4-2 with TRBJ1-4, with TRBD1 matching 8 bases. Germline V gene sequence: CDR1 LGHNA, CDR2 YNFKEQ. This CDR3 spans 15 amino acids. The V segment lost 4 bases and the J segment 7 bases; nucleotides outside the gene matches: 8.

V usage is TRBV30 and J usage is TRBJ1-1; no reliable D call. The ends were cut back, 4 bases at V and 11 bases at J, with 14 bases in the middle. This CDR3 is 11 amino acids long. CDR1 is GTSNPN and CDR2 is SVGIG in the germline V gene (reference sequence). The CDR3 sequence is CAWKTRPGAFF. CDR3 coding DNA: TGTGCCTGGAAGACTAGACCCGGGGCTTTCTTT. The full variable domain, with the rest looked up from reference TRBV30 and TRBJ1-1, is SQTIHQWPATLVQPVGSPLSLECTVEGTSNPNLYWYRQAAGRGLQLLFYSVGIGQISSEVPQNLSASRPQDRQFILSSKKLLLSDSGFYLCAWKTRPGAFFGQGTRLTVV.

This chain connects TRBV18 to TRBJ2-6, with 7 bases fitting TRBD1. The V gene's germline CDR1 is KGHSH and CDR2 LQKENI. The CDR3 sequence is 16 residues long. Trimming took 4 bases from V and 0 from J; bases not matched to a gene: 3. The CDR3 DNA reads as TGTGCCAGCTCACGGGACAGTCCCTCTGGGGCCAACGTCCTGACTTTC. Its translation is CASSRDSPSGANVLTF.

The chain carries TRBV5-1 and TRBJ2-4; TRBD1 matches at 11 bases. J lost 8 bases, V lost 2 bases, and 3 bases had no gene match. There are 14 residues in the CDR3. Germline lookup yields CDR1 SGHRS and CDR2 YFSETQ. CDR3 sequence reads: CASSLPGQGDIQYF. The CDR3, as DNA: TGCGCCAGCAGCTTACCGGGACAGGGGGACATTCAGTACTTC.

For this clone: The junction departs from the called germline gene at one end, perhaps through a read error. This sequence joins TRBV25-1 and TRBJ1-1; D is possibly TRBD1 (6 bases). Germline V gene sequence: CDR1 MGHDK, CDR2 SYGVNS. The CDR3 has 14 amino acids. CDR3 sequence: CASGDRFGRILAFF. For the CDR3, the DNA is TGTGCCAGCGGTGACAGGTTTGGTAGAATTTTGGCTTTCTTT.

V gene TRBV19 combines with J gene TRBJ1-1; D is possibly TRBD1 (6 bases). The CDR3 length is 16 residues. CDR1 is LNHDA, CDR2 SQIVND, per germline (reference sequence). Trimming stripped 5 bases from V and 7 bases from J, with 23 bases between. The CDR3 spells CASSSFIFGQGYEAFF. The CDR3 nucleotides are TGTGCCAGTAGTTCCTTCATTTTTGGTCAGGGGTATGAAGCTTTCTTT.

The chain has TRBV12-5 and TRBJ1-6, with D uncertain. This CDR3 has 12 residues. Trimming left V 6 bases short and J 9 bases short, with 9 bases between. Germline CDR1 and CDR2: LGHNT and FRNRAP. The CDR3: CASGQAGSPLHF. The CDR3 DNA is TGTGCTAGTGGACAAGCAGGTTCACCCCTCCACTTT.

The rearrangement links TRBV6-1 to TRBJ1-1, with unresolved D. The CDR3 is 12 residues long. V lost 8 bases to trimming and J lost 4 bases, with 11 bases between them. Germline CDR1 and CDR2: MNHNS and SASEGT. The CDR3, as DNA: TGTGCCAGCGACCGACGGGGCACTGAAGCTTTCTTT. This translates into CASDRRGTEAFF.

This chain uses TRBV5-6 with TRBJ2-7; 11 bases line up with TRBD1. Germline trimming cut 3 bases from V and 5 bases from J; bases unmatched to any gene: 4. Per germline, CDR1 SGHDT and CDR2 YYEEEE. The CDR3 loop spans 14 amino acids. The CDR3 nucleotides are TGTGCCAGCAGCTGGGACAGGGGGTGGGACGAGCAGTACTTC. Its protein product is CASSWDRGWDEQYF.

The chain links TRBV6-5 to TRBJ2-7; maybe TRBD2 (6 bases). The V gene lost 0 bases and the J gene lost 0 bases, with 12 bases spanning the gap. The germline V gene has CDR1 MNHEY and CDR2 SVGAGI. The CDR3 has 16 amino acids. The CDR3: CASSYSGGTPSYEQYF. The CDR3 region has the DNA TGTGCCAGCAGTTACTCGGGGGGAACCCCCTCCTACGAGCAGTACTTC.

This rearrangement joins TRBV30 to TRBJ2-3, with 9 bases that match TRBD2. CDR3 length equals 15 residues. V was pared by 1 base and J by 5 bases, with 7 bases of the junction left unmatched. The V gene's germline CDR1 is GTSNPN and CDR2 SVGIG (reference sequence). CDR3 nucleotides: TGTGCCTGGAGTGGTGAAGGCGGGGGGGTAGATACGCAGTATTTT. Amino acid sequence: CAWSGEGGGVDTQYF.

The genes are TRBV29-1 and TRBJ1-1; TRBD1 might be the D (5 bases). The V gene's germline CDR1 is SQVTM and CDR2 ANQGSEA. Trimming removed 3 bases at V and 4 bases at J, with 12 bases between. This CDR3 has 13 amino acids. CDR3 sequence reads: CSVEIGGGTEAFF. The CDR3 DNA reads TGCAGCGTTGAGATCGGGGGGGGCACTGAAGCTTTCTTT.

V usage is TRBV19 and J usage is TRBJ1-2; D is ambiguous. The V end lost 1 base, the J end lost 6 bases, and 9 bases lay between the germline ends. The V gene's germline CDR1 is LNHDA and CDR2 SQIVND (reference sequence). The CDR3 is 13 residues long. CDR3 bases: TGTGCCAGTAGTATAGGCCCCTCAGATGGCTACACCTTC. Encoded protein: CASSIGPSDGYTF.

V gene TRBV6-5 combines with J gene TRBJ1-2, with 11 bases aligning to TRBD1. The V gene end was trimmed by 7 bases and the J gene end by 4 bases; junction bases not matched to a gene: 5. The CDR3 loop spans 14 amino acids. The V gene's germline CDR1 is MNHEY and CDR2 SVGAGI. The CDR3 spells CASTGTGGFYGYTF. In DNA form, the CDR3 reads TGTGCCAGCACAGGGACAGGGGGATTCTATGGCTACACCTTC.